The next 16 T cell receptor beta chains were all read from a single sample in a study of Tregs in tolerant kidney transplant recipients. This table comes from immunoSEQ multiplex PCR, and its TCRdb copy is limited to in-frame clones, with some not included. The sample has tens of thousands of clones, roughly nine tenths seen once; the top ten hold over 4%. The specimen was CD8+ T cells from blood. The receptors derive from a human donor in good health.

The chain joins TRBV6-5 to TRBJ1-5, with D possibly TRBD1 on 6 matching bases. Germline V gives CDR1 MNHEY, CDR2 SVGAGI. The CDR3 contains 15 residues. V lost 0 bases and J 6 bases, leaving 12 bases between the germline ends. CDR3 sequence reads: CASSYSLGARQPQHF. As DNA, the CDR3 is TGTGCCAGCAGTTACTCGTTGGGGGCGCGTCAGCCCCAGCATTTT.

The chain employs TRBV6-6 and TRBJ1-1, with TRBD1 as a possible D gene (5 bases). The CDR3 is made up of 13 amino acids. V shed 6 bases and J shed 0 bases, with 8 bases lying between them. Looked up from germline, CDR1 is MNHNY and CDR2 is SVGAGI (reference sequence). CDR3 protein: CASRGPMNTEAFF. CDR3 DNA sequence: TGTGCCAGCAGGGGGCCGATGAACACTGAAGCTTTCTTT.

This clone showed up just a few times. V is TRBV19 and J is TRBJ1-6; TRBD1 is a possible D gene (6 bases). Trimming left V 6 bases short and J 9 bases short, with 12 bases between. The CDR3 is 13 residues long. Germline-derived CDR1 and CDR2 are LNHDA and SQIVND (reference sequence). CDR3 bases: TGTGCCAGTAGGGGACACTACAGTTCACCCCTCCACTTT. Translating gives CASRGHYSSPLHF.

The chain employs TRBV27 and TRBJ1-1, with D possibly TRBD1 on 5 matching bases. Trimming cost V 4 bases and J 7 bases, with 7 bases left between them. The CDR3 runs to 11 residues. Germline CDR1 and CDR2: MNHEY and SMNVEV (reference sequence). The CDR3, as DNA: TGTGCCAGCAGTTCGACAGATGAAGCTTTCTTT. Encoded protein: CASSSTDEAFF.

V gene TRBV4-2 combines with J gene TRBJ2-7; no clear D. Germline V gives CDR1 LGHNA, CDR2 YNFKEQ. The CDR3 spans 14 residues. V lost 4 bases, J lost 5 bases, and 15 bases lay in between. CDR3 nucleotides: TGTGCCAGCAGCCCTATGGGCAAGGGCAACGAGCAGTACTTC. Its protein product is CASSPMGKGNEQYF.

A word on this clone: The sample carries other DNA sequences with the same CDR3. The chain combines TRBV5-5 with TRBJ2-7; D may be TRBD1 (6 bases). The CDR3 is made up of 17 amino acids. V gave up 3 bases and J gave up 3 bases, with 22 bases separating them. CDR1 and CDR2 from the germline V gene are SGHKS and YYEKEE (reference sequence). The CDR3: CASSSSPLGGEGYEQYF. The CDR3 DNA reads as TGTGCCAGCAGCTCCTCTCCATTAGGGGGAGAAGGCTACGAGCAGTACTTC.

The chain has TRBV9 and TRBJ2-5; 7 nucleotides match TRBD2. The V gene's germline CDR1 is SGDLS and CDR2 YYNGEE. V was clipped by 0 bases and J by 5 bases; unmatched bases: 7. This CDR3 spans 15 amino acids. The CDR3 is CASSVDSGGGETQYF. The DNA for the CDR3 is TGTGCCAGCAGCGTAGATTCGGGGGGTGGTGAGACCCAGTACTTC.

This chain links TRBV9 with TRBJ1-2, with TRBD1 identical over 7 bases. The CDR3 runs to 14 residues. With V trimmed by 0 bases and J by 3 bases, 2 bases remained unmatched. Germline-derived CDR1 and CDR2 are SGDLS and YYNGEE. The CDR3 is CASSVEGAYYGYTF. CDR3 nucleotide sequence: TGTGCCAGCAGCGTAGAGGGGGCGTACTATGGCTACACCTTC.

This clone was recorded only once. The gene calls are TRBV13 and TRBJ2-7; 9 positions match TRBD1. CDR1 is PRHDT and CDR2 is FYEKMQ in the germline V gene (reference sequence). The CDR3 covers 13 residues. V shed 3 bases and J 6 bases; nucleotides not matched to a gene: 3. CDR3 amino acids: CASSFGQGLEQYF. CDR3 coding DNA: TGTGCCAGCAGCTTTGGACAGGGGCTCGAGCAGTACTTC.

V is TRBV6-1 and J is TRBJ2-7; a weak D match, TRBD2 (6 bases). The CDR3 has 16 amino acids. The germline gives CDR1 MNHNS, CDR2 SASEGT. Deletions cut 1 base from V and 0 bases from J, with 13 bases between. CDR3 coding DNA: TGTGCCAGCAGTGAAGACCAAGCGGGTGTCTCCTACGAGCAGTACTTC. It is translated as CASSEDQAGVSYEQYF.

The genes are TRBV5-6 and TRBJ1-2; D remains unclear. V dropped 0 bases and J dropped 4 bases, with 7 bases sitting between them. Germline assignment: CDR1 SGHDT and CDR2 YYEEEE. The CDR3 spans 13 residues. As DNA, the CDR3 is TGTGCCAGCAGCTTGGACAGAAGCTATGGCTACACCTTC. Translating gives CASSLDRSYGYTF.

The chain recombines TRBV6-5 with TRBJ2-1, with a possible D match to TRBD1 (6 bases). CDR3 size: 16 residues. The V gene lost 0 bases and the J gene lost 4 bases, with 13 bases spanning the gap. From germline, CDR1 is MNHEY and CDR2 SVGAGI. The CDR3 DNA reads as TGTGCCAGCAGTTACTCGGTCCAGGGGAAGTACAATGAGCAGTTCTTC. It codes for CASSYSVQGKYNEQFF.

This clone was seen just once. This chain links TRBV5-1 with TRBJ1-1, with D perhaps matching TRBD1 (5 bases). This CDR3 is built from 11 residues. The germline CDR1 and CDR2 sequences are SGHRS and YFSETQ. V gave up 5 bases and J gave up 6 bases, with 8 bases separating them. In DNA form, the CDR3 reads TGCGCCAGCAGTAGGGGACCTGAAGCTTTCTTT. Translating gives CASSRGPEAFF.

The V call is TRBV6-4, the J call TRBJ2-1; 9 nucleotides agree with TRBD1. The CDR3 extends over 15 amino acids. Germline V gene data show CDR1 as MRHNA and CDR2 as SNTAGT. V lost 4 bases, J lost 2 bases, and 3 bases stayed unmatched. CDR3 residues: CASSVRQGAYNEQFF. The CDR3 DNA reads TGTGCCAGCAGTGTCCGACAGGGGGCCTACAATGAGCAGTTCTTC.

The chain couples TRBV7-3 to TRBJ1-1, with TRBD1 matching 9 bases. The germline V gene encodes CDR1 SGHTA and CDR2 FQGTGA. V lost 5 bases, J lost 5 bases, and 9 bases stayed unmatched. The CDR3 has 15 residues. The CDR3, as DNA: TGTGCCAGCAGCAACCCGGGACAGGGATCTACTGAAGCTTTCTTT. This gives the protein CASSNPGQGSTEAFF.

The chain recombines TRBV6-5 with TRBJ1-4; D is possibly TRBD1 (5 bases). Germline V gene data show CDR1 as MNHEY and CDR2 as SVGAGI. Trimming pared 2 bases from V and 1 base from J, leaving 5 bases between. The CDR3 contains 14 residues. In nucleotides, the CDR3 is TGTGCCAGCAGTTACCAGGGAACTAATGAAAAACTGTTTTTT. This codes for CASSYQGTNEKLFF.